These 12 T cell receptor beta chains share one sample of origin, sequenced in a study of CD8+CD57+ T cells in acquired aplastic anemia. The authors sequenced patients whose flow cytometry had shown CD8+CD57+ cell expansion. Genomic DNA served as template for TCR beta VDJ and CDR3 profiling. TCRdb analysed the reads with MiXCR anew, one entry per CDR3 protein. The sample records more than 250,000 distinct CDR3 sequences, about 80% being singletons. Sequencing used sorted CD4+, CD8+, or CD8+CD57+ T cells (not recorded which) from PBMCs. The receptor source for this set is a human donor with aplastic anemia.

The chain is built from TRBV5-5 and TRBJ2-1; TRBD1 matches at 8 bases. The length of the CDR3 is 14 residues. The J segment lost 9 bases and the V segment lost 1 base, leaving 6 bases of the junction unmatched. Per the germline V gene, CDR1 is SGHKS and CDR2 is YYEKEE (reference sequence). DNA for the CDR3: TGTGCCAGCAGCTTGAACAGGGGGGACATTGAGCAGTTCTTC. It is translated as CASSLNRGDIEQFF.

Regarding this clonotype: Since no conserved phenylalanine or tryptophan closes the CDR3, a read error is the likely cause. The limits of the CDR3 on the DNA are not certain, so only TCRdb's listed CDR3 is given. The chain combines TRBV7-3 with TRBJ2-3. Germline V CDR1 and CDR2: SGHTA, FQGTGA. The CDR3 length equals 13 residues, ends included. Here the CDR3 reads CASSFEGRGRQDV.

The gene calls are TRBV11-3 and TRBJ2-3; the D is unclear. Germline lookup yields CDR1 SGHNT and CDR2 YENEEA. V lost 2 bases and J 8 bases, leaving 5 bases between the germline ends. This CDR3 comprises 11 residues. The CDR3 DNA reads as TGTGCCAGCAGCTTATATCTTACGCAGTATTTT. Translated, it gives CASSLYLTQYF.

The chain links TRBV20-1 to TRBJ1-5; the D gene is possibly TRBD1 (6 bases). Trimming shortened V by 2 bases and J by 5 bases, and 19 bases separated the two germline ends. Germline values: CDR1 DFQATT, CDR2 SNEGSKA (reference sequence). The CDR3 has 16 amino acids. The chain's CDR3 is CSARTGRNTGDQPQHF. For the CDR3, the DNA is TGCAGTGCTAGAACAGGGCGGAACACCGGGGATCAGCCCCAGCATTTT.

Concerning this clonotype itself: Likely a read error: the CDR3 ends without its conserved phenylalanine or tryptophan. The DNA is left out, because the CDR3 cannot be placed on it with certainty; the CDR3 is given as TCRdb lists it. The CDR3 protein is CASRGGGTDTKYL. The genes are TRBV7-9 and TRBJ2-3; the tabulated D call, TRBD1, remains unverified against the DNA. Germline V gene sequence: CDR1 SEHNR, CDR2 FQNEAQ (reference sequence). The CDR3 is made up of 13 amino acids, end residues included.

The chain uses TRBV9 and TRBJ2-7; D remains ambiguous. The CDR3 length is 14 residues. The V gene's germline CDR1 is SGDLS and CDR2 YYNGEE. The CDR3 DNA is TGTGCCAGCAGCGTATACCAGAACTCCTACAAGCAGTACGTC. Its translation is CASSVYQNSYKQYV.

This chain connects TRBV13 to TRBJ2-7; no clear D. Germline loops: CDR1 PRHDT, CDR2 FYEKMQ (reference sequence). CDR3 length: 13 residues. The CDR3 sequence is CASSLGSYNEQYV. CDR3 coding DNA: TGTGCCAGCAGCCTAGGCAGCTACAATGAGCAGTACGTC.

In regard to this clonotype: Compared with germline, one end of the junction differs, possibly owing to a read error. This rearrangement joins TRBV2 to TRBJ2-1; weak D call: TRBD2 (6 bases). CDR1 and CDR2 (germline): SNHLY, FYNNEI. This CDR3 is 13 amino acids long. The CDR3 region has the DNA TGTGCCAGCGGTGATGGGGGGATACATGGGCAGTTCTTC. This translates into CASGDGGIHGQFF.

As concerns this clonotype: At one end, the junction sequence differs from germline, possibly due to a read error. The gene calls are TRBV7-9 and TRBJ1-1; TRBD1 is a possible D gene (5 bases). The length of the CDR3 is 15 residues. Germline loops: CDR1 SEHNR, CDR2 FQNEAQ (reference sequence). CDR3 protein: CASSLDRDGHVYGFF. The DNA of the CDR3 is TGTGCCAGTAGCTTGGATCGGGACGGGCACGTATATGGCTTCTTT. Filled out from reference TRBV7-9 and TRBJ1-1, the complete variable domain reads DTGVSQNPRHKITKRGQNVTFRCDPISEHNRLYWYRQTLGQGPEFLTYFQNEAQLEKSRLLSDRFSAERPKGSFSTLEIQRTEQGDSAMYLCASSLDRDGHVYGFFGQGTRLTVV.

This clonotype was counted a single time. The final CDR3 position lacks the conserved phenylalanine or tryptophan, pointing to a likely read error. It is unclear where the CDR3 begins or ends on the DNA, so no DNA is shown, and the CDR3 is as TCRdb lists it. The chain couples TRBV2 to TRBJ1-4; TRBD1 reflects the table's D call only, with no check against the DNA. CDR1 is SNHLY and CDR2 is FYNNEI in the germline V gene. The CDR3 spans 13 amino acids, including both terminal residues. CDR3 residues: CASSEWYSNQPQH.

The chain is built from TRBV7-9 and TRBJ1-1, with TRBD1 as a possible D gene (6 bases). In germline, CDR1 is SEHNR, CDR2 FQNEAQ (reference sequence). The germline V and J ends were trimmed by 1 base and 14 bases, with 23 bases remaining between them. The CDR3 loop spans 15 amino acids. CDR3 nucleotide sequence: TGTGCCAGCAGCTTAGTTCCCGGGGGGCACATTGTTGCATTCTTT. Encoded protein: CASSLVPGGHIVAFF. Based on the CDR3 plus reference TRBV7-9 and TRBJ1-1, the full variable domain is DTGVSQNPRHKITKRGQNVTFRCDPISEHNRLYWYRQTLGQGPEFLTYFQNEAQLEKSRLLSDRFSAERPKGSFSTLEIQRTEQGDSAMYLCASSLVPGGHIVAFFGQGTRLTVV.

This chain joins TRBV7-9 and TRBJ2-7; D ambiguous. The V and J ends lost 3 bases and 1 base respectively, with 22 bases between them. Germline assignment: CDR1 SEHNR and CDR2 FQNEAQ (reference sequence). The CDR3 is made up of 18 amino acids. CDR3 region: CASSFHPGWTARSYEQYV. The DNA for the CDR3 is TGTGCCAGCAGCTTTCATCCAGGCTGGACGGCCCGTTCCTACGAGCAGTACGTC.